This T cell receptor beta chain was sequenced during a study of blood T cell repertoires in COVID-19. At the level of the study: Sources were T cells, B-cell-depleted T cells, or PBMCs; the material itself was cDNA or gDNA.

Sequenced by immunoSEQ multiplex PCR; TCRdb stores in-frame clones only, minus some. This table holds 280,000 or so clones, 80% to 90% found once. CDR3 length: 15 amino acids. The V gene's germline CDR1 is SGHRS and CDR2 YFSETQ. V trimming: 0 bases; J trimming: 5 bases; junction bases outside the gene matches: 3. This receptor was taken from a man in his thirties or forties who had recovered from COVID-19. Specimen: PBMCs or T cells enriched from blood (not recorded which). This sequence joins TRBV5-1 and TRBJ2-2; 8 nucleotides align to TRBD2. For the CDR3, the DNA is TGCGCCAGCAGCTTGGGGCTAGCGGGTACCGGGGAGCTGTTTTTT. This sequence encodes CASSLGLAGTGELFF.